The source of this T cell receptor beta chain is a study of regulatory T cells. Amplification used 52 TRBV primers and 13 TRBJ primers. Measured with immunoSEQ multiplex PCR; TCRdb has only the in-frame clones, and not every one. The sample carries over 25,000 clones, over 90% recorded once. A note on this clone: The antigen is unknown.

The CDR3 is 14 amino acids. In germline, CDR1 is SGHRS, CDR2 YFSETQ. J was trimmed by 1 base and V by 0 bases; bases with no gene match: 0. Study results and limitations: Hydrophobic residues at CDR3 positions 6 and 7 were enriched in conventional CD4+ T cells of CD3G-deficient patients.

Sequencing used conventional CD4+ T cells sorted from blood. V and J are TRBV5-1 and TRBJ1-1; 7 nucleotides line up with TRBD1. The sequence derives from a child under 10 years old with CD3G deficiency. CDR3 loop: CASSLDRGNTEAFF. The CDR3 DNA sequence: TGCGCCAGCAGCTTGGACAGGGGGAACACTGAAGCTTTCTTT. The whole variable domain, remainder taken from reference TRBV5-1 and TRBJ1-1, is KAGVTQTPRYLIKTRGQQVTLSCSPISGHRSVSWYQQTPGQGLQFLFEYFSETQRNKGNFPGRFSGRQFSNSRSEMNVSTLELGDSALYLCASSLDRGNTEAFFGQGTRLTVV.